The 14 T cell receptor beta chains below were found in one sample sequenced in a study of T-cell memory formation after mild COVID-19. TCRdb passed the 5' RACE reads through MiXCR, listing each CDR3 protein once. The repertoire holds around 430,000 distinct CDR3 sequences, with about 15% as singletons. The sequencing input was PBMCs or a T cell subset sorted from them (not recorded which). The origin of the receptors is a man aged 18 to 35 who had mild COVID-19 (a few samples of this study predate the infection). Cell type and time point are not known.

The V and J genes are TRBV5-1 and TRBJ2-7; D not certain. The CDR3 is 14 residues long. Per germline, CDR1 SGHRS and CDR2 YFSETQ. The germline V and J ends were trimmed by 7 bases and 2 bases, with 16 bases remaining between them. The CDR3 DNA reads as TGCGCCAGCGGATCGGGCGATTTCACCTACGAGCAGTACTTC. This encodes CASGSGDFTYEQYF. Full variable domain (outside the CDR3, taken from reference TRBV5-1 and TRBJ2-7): KAGVTQTPRYLIKTRGQQVTLSCSPISGHRSVSWYQQTPGQGLQFLFEYFSETQRNKGNFPGRFSGRQFSNSRSEMNVSTLELGDSALYLCASGSGDFTYEQYFGPGTRLTVT.

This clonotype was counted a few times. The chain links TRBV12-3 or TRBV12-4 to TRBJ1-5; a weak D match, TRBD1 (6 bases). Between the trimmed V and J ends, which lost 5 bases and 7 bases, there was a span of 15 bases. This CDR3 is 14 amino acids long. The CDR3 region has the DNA TGTGCCAGCAGTCCCCAGGGGACCCGCCAGCCCCAGCATTTT. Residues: CASSPQGTRQPQHF.

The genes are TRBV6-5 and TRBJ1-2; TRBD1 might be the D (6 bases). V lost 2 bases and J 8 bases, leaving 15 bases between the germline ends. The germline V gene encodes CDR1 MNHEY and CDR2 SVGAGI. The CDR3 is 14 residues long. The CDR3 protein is CASSYIGQPGGYTF. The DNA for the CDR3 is TGTGCCAGCAGTTACATAGGACAGCCCGGGGGCTACACCTTC.

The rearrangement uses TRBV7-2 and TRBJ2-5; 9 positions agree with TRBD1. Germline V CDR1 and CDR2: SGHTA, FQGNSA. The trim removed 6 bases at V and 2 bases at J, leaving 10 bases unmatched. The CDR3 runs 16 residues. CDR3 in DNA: TGTGCCAGCAGAAGGCCCGGGACAGGGCCACAAGAGACCCAGTACTTC. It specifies CASRRPGTGPQETQYF.

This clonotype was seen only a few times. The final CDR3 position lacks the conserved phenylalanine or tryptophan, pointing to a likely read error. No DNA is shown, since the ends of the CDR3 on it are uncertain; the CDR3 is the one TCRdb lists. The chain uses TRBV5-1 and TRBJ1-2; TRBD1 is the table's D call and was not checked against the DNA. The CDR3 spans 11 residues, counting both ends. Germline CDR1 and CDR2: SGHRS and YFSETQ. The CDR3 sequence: CASSSGGTATS.

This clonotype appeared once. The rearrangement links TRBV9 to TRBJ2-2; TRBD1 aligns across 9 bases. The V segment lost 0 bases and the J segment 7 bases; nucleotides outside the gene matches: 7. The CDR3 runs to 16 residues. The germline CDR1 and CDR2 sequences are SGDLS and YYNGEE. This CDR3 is CASSVVPRTGDGELFF. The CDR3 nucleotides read TGTGCCAGCAGCGTAGTACCCCGGACAGGGGACGGGGAGCTGTTTTTT.

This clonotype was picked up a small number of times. The DNA of the CDR3 is TGTGCCAGCGGGTACTCTGGGGCCAACGTCCTGACTTTC. Its protein is CASGYSGANVLTF. This chain links TRBV7-8 with TRBJ2-6; unclear D gene. This CDR3 is 13 amino acids long. In germline, CDR1 is SGHVS, CDR2 FQNEAQ. V was clipped by 8 bases and J by 0 bases, with 5 bases between them.

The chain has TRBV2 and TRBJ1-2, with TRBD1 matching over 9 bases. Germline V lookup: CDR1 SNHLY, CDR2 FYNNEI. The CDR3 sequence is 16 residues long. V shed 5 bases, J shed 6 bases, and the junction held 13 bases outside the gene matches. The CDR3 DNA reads TGTGCCAGCAGTCTCTCCTGGACAGGGGATCGAGATGGCTACACCTTC. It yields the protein CASSLSWTGDRDGYTF.

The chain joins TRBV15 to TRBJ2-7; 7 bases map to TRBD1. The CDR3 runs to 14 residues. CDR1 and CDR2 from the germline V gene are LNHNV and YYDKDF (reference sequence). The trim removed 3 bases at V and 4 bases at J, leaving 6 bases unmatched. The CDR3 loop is CATSSSQGDYEQYV. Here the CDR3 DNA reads TGTGCCACCAGCAGTAGTCAGGGGGATTACGAGCAGTACGTC.

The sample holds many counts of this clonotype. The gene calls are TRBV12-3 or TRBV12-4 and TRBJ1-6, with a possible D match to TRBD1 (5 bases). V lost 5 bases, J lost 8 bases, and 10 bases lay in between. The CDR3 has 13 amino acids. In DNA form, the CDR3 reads TGTGCCAGCAGTGCCGCAGGGTATTCACCCCTCCACTTT. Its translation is CASSAAGYSPLHF.

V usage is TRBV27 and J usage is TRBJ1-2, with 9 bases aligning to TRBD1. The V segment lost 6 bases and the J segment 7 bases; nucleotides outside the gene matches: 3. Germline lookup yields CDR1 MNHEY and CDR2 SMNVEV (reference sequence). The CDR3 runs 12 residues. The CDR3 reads CASRRQGGGYTF. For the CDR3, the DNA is TGTGCCAGCAGGAGACAGGGGGGTGGCTACACCTTC.

The CDR3 DNA reads TGCGCCAGCAGCCTATTACAGGGCAGGTACTATGGCTACACCTTC. It encodes CASSLLQGRYYGYTF. This chain connects TRBV4-1 to TRBJ1-2; weak D call: TRBD1 (6 bases). Trimming stripped 4 bases from V and 3 bases from J, with 15 bases between. The length of the CDR3 is 15 residues. CDR1 MGHRA and CDR2 YSYEKL come from the germline V gene.

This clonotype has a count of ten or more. DNA of the CDR3: TGTGCCAGCTCACTCGGGACAGGGGACGAGCAGTACTTC. This translates into CASSLGTGDEQYF. The chain uses TRBV18 and TRBJ2-7; 10 bases align to TRBD1. After removal of 4 bases from V and 5 bases from J, the junction contained 2 bases not matched to a gene. Germline V gives CDR1 KGHSH, CDR2 LQKENI. This CDR3 contains 13 residues.

The CDR3, as DNA: TGTGCCAGCAGCAGTTCAGGGGCGATACCCGCAGATACGCAGTATTTT. This gives the protein CASSSSGAIPADTQYF. V is TRBV5-6 and J is TRBJ2-3, with D possibly TRBD1 on 6 matching bases. The V gene lost 4 bases and the J gene lost 4 bases, with 19 bases spanning the gap. CDR1 and CDR2 (germline): SGHDT, YYEEEE. The CDR3 contains 16 residues.